Shown below are 10 T cell receptor beta chains from a single sample sequenced in a study of shared clonotypes between healthy human individuals. Using immunoSEQ multiplex PCR, the repertoire was profiled, and TCRdb retains in-frame clones only, with some absent. The table shows around 200,000 clones, with 66% occurring only once. Sequenced material: memory CD4+ T cells sorted from blood. Stated subset: CD45RA-negative fraction. The receptor set was obtained from a man aged 25 to 40 in good health.

The chain combines TRBV5-6 with TRBJ2-1; TRBD2 agrees at 9 bases. This CDR3 spans 16 amino acids. Germline V gives CDR1 SGHDT, CDR2 YYEEEE. V lost 1 base, J lost 1 base, and 3 bases stayed unmatched. The CDR3 DNA is TGTGCCAGCAGCTTGCCTAGCGGGGTGTCCTACAATGAGCAGTTCTTC. Translation gives CASSLPSGVSYNEQFF. The full variable domain, completed using reference TRBV5-6 and TRBJ2-1, is DAGVTQSPTHLIKTRGQQVTLRCSPKSGHDTVSWYQQALGQGPQFIFQYYEEEERQRGNFPDRFSGHQFPNYSSELNVNALLLGDSALYLCASSLPSGVSYNEQFFGPGTRLTVL.

This rearrangement joins TRBV18 to TRBJ1-5, with 8 bases that match TRBD1. V lost 3 bases, J lost 2 bases, and 3 bases stayed unmatched. The CDR3 is 15 amino acids. CDR1 is KGHSH and CDR2 is LQKENI in the germline V gene. The CDR3 nucleotides read TGTGCCAGCTCACCGACAGGGGATGGCAATCAGCCCCAGCATTTT. Amino acids: CASSPTGDGNQPQHF.

The chain couples TRBV2 to TRBJ2-1, with TRBD1 matching over 8 bases. J was trimmed by 6 bases and V by 5 bases; bases with no gene match: 9. The CDR3 is 15 amino acids. The V gene's germline CDR1 is SNHLY and CDR2 FYNNEI. DNA of the CDR3: TGTGCCAGCAGTCAACAGGGGGAGCTCTCCAATGAGCAGTTCTTC. As protein: CASSQQGELSNEQFF.

The gene calls are TRBV7-8 and TRBJ2-4; D is possibly TRBD1 or TRBD2 (5 bases each). Trimming left V 6 bases short and J 7 bases short, with 19 bases between. Germline V lookup: CDR1 SGHVS, CDR2 FQNEAQ. The CDR3 consists of 15 residues. In DNA form, the CDR3 reads TGTGCCAGCAGTCCCAGGGACGGGGTATCGAACATTCAGTACTTC. This gives the protein CASSPRDGVSNIQYF.

The chain couples TRBV15 to TRBJ2-2, with D perhaps TRBD1 or TRBD2 (5 bases each). The CDR3 totals 15 residues. Germline V gene data show CDR1 as LNHNV and CDR2 as YYDKDF (reference sequence). Trimming stripped 0 bases from V and 5 bases from J, with 10 bases between. As DNA, the CDR3 is TGTGCCACCAGCAGAGATCGAGGGGAAACCGGGGAGCTGTTTTTT. This codes for CATSRDRGETGELFF. The complete variable domain, with remaining parts taken from reference TRBV15 and TRBJ2-2, reads DAMVIQNPRYQVTQFGKPVTLSCSQTLNHNVMYWYQQKSSQAPKLLFHYYDKDFNNEADTPDNFQSRRPNTSFCFLDIRSPGLGDTAMYLCATSRDRGETGELFFGEGSRLTVL.

Concerning this clone: The CDR3 does not close with the conserved phenylalanine or tryptophan, likely indicating a read error. The DNA is left out, because the CDR3 cannot be placed on it with certainty; the CDR3 is given as TCRdb lists it. The chain employs TRBV21-1 and TRBJ1-1. TRBV21-1 is assigned pseudogene status. 9 amino acids form the CDR3, both terminal residues included. The CDR3 protein is CASPTPGGL.

The chain combines TRBV6-5 with TRBJ2-7; D is unclear. CDR1 and CDR2 (germline): MNHEY, SVGAGI. The CDR3 spans 16 residues. V dropped 0 bases and J dropped 4 bases, with 16 bases sitting between them. The CDR3 nucleotides are TGTGCCAGCAGTTACTCGAGGTATGGACGGCCATACGAGCAGTACTTC. Its protein product is CASSYSRYGRPYEQYF.

The chain employs TRBV11-2 and TRBJ2-2; TRBD1 agrees at 7 bases. The length of the CDR3 is 14 residues. The junction had 5 bases not matched to a gene; V was cut back by 2 bases and J by 8 bases. CDR1 SGHAT and CDR2 FQNNGV come from the germline V gene. CDR3 DNA: TGTGCCAGCAGCTTATGGACAGGCCCGGGGGAGCTGTTTTTT. Its translation: CASSLWTGPGELFF. Using reference TRBV11-2 and TRBJ2-2 for the parts outside the CDR3, the full variable domain is EAGVAQSPRYKIIEKRQSVAFWCNPISGHATLYWYQQILGQGPKLLIQFQNNGVVDDSQLPKDRFSAERLKGVDSTLKIQPAKLEDSAVYLCASSLWTGPGELFFGEGSRLTVL.

The chain joins TRBV19 to TRBJ1-2; D remains ambiguous. Germline loops: CDR1 LNHDA, CDR2 SQIVND (reference sequence). V was shortened by 3 bases and J by 13 bases, with 15 bases between the two germline ends. The CDR3 runs to 12 residues. CDR3 residues: CASSMSVTGSTF. CDR3 nucleotides: TGTGCCAGTAGTATGTCGGTCACTGGGAGCACCTTC. The variable domain in full, completed from reference TRBV19 and TRBJ1-2, reads DGGITQSPKYLFRKEGQNVTLSCEQNLNHDAMYWYRQDPGQGLRLIYYSQIVNDFQKGDIAEGYSVSREKKESFPLTVTSAQKNPTAFYLCASSMSVTGSTFGSGTRLTVV.

The chain joins TRBV9 to TRBJ2-1; TRBD2 aligns across 7 bases. Germline lookup yields CDR1 SGDLS and CDR2 YYNGEE. This CDR3 comprises 17 residues. Trimming removed 4 bases from V and 0 bases from J; junction bases left unmatched: 10. This CDR3 is CASSITSSGRSYNEQFF. The CDR3 nucleotides read TGTGCCAGCAGCATAACTTCTAGCGGACGCTCCTACAATGAGCAGTTCTTC.